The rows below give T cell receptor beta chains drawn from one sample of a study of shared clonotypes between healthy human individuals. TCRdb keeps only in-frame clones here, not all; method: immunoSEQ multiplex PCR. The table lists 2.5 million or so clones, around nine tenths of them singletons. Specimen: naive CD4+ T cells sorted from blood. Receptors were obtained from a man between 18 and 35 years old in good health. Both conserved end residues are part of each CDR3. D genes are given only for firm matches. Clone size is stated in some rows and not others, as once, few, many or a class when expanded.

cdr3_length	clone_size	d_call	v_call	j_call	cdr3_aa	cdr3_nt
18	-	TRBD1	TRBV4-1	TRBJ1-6	CASSQPGQTSSYNSPLHF	TGCGCCAGCAGCCAGCCGGGACAGACGAGCTCCTATAATTCACCCCTCCACTTT
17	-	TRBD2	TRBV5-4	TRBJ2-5	CASSHDGLAGGQETQYF	TGTGCCAGCAGCCACGATGGGCTAGCGGGGGGGCAAGAGACCCAGTACTTC
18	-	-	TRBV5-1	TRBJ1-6	CASSLVPKGGEKGSPLHF	TGCGCCAGCAGCTTGGTTCCGAAAGGAGGGGAAAAAGGTTCACCCCTCCACTTT
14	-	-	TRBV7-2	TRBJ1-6	CASSLAPYNSPLHF	TGTGCCAGCAGCTTAGCACCCTATAATTCACCCCTCCACTTT
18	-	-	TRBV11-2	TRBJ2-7	CASSSGGTPGLKIYEQYF	TGTGCCAGCAGCTCAGGGGGGACCCCGGGACTAAAAATTTACGAGCAGTACTTC
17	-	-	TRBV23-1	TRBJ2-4	CASSRPGPRRAKNIQYF	TGCGCCAGCAGTCGGCCAGGCCCCCGAAGAGCCAAAAACATTCAGTACTTC
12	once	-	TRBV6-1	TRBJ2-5	CASSPQQETQYF	TGTGCCAGCAGTCCCCAGCAAGAGACCCAGTACTTC
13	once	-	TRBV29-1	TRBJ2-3	CSVPVGSTDTQYF	TGCAGCGTCCCAGTTGGGAGCACAGATACGCAGTATTTT
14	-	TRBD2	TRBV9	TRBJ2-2	CASSVAGGTGELFF	TGTGCCAGCAGCGTGGCGGGAGGCACCGGGGAGCTGTTTTTT
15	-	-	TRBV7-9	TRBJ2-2	CASSLGTSLTGELFF	TGTGCCAGCAGCTTAGGGACATCCCTCACCGGGGAGCTGTTTTTT
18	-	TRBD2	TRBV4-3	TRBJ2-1	CASSQGIGTSALRNEQFF	TGCGCCAGCAGCCAAGGAATCGGGACTAGTGCCCTCCGCAATGAGCAGTTCTTC
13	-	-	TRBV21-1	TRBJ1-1	CATLRGINPEAFF	TGTGCCACCCTCCGCGGTATAAACCCTGAAGCTTTCTTT
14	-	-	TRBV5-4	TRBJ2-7	CASSADPSRYEQYF	TGTGCCAGCAGCGCCGACCCTTCCAGGTACGAGCAGTACTTC
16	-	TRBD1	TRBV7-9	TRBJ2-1	CASSLGDRGQYNEQFF	TGTGCCAGCAGCTTAGGGGACAGGGGGCAATACAATGAGCAGTTCTTC
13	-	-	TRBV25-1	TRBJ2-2	CASSATRTGELFF	TGTGCCAGCAGTGCTACAAGAACCGGGGAGCTGTTTTTT
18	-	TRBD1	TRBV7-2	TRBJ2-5	CASSLRLDGTGYRETQYF	TGTGCCAGCAGCTTACGCTTGGACGGGACAGGGTATAGGGAGACCCAGTACTTC
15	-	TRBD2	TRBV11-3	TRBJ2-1	CASSFASGGYNEQFF	TGTGCCAGCAGCTTCGCTAGCGGGGGTTACAATGAGCAGTTCTTC
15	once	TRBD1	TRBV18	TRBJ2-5	CASSQGTGSQETQYF	TGTGCCAGCTCACAGGGGACAGGGAGCCAAGAGACCCAGTACTTC
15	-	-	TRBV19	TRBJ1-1	CASSIRMALNTEAFF	TGTGCCAGTAGTATAAGAATGGCACTCAACACTGAAGCTTTCTTT
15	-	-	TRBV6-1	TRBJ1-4	CASRVDTTTNEKLFF	TGTGCCAGCAGGGTGGACACTACAACTAATGAAAAACTGTTTTTT
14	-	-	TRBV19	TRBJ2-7	CASSKLQGTGEQYF	TGTGCCAGTAGCAAACTACAGGGAACGGGGGAGCAGTACTTC
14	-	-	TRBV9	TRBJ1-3	CASSVSVTGNTIYF	TGTGCCAGCAGCGTATCGGTTACGGGAAACACCATATATTTT
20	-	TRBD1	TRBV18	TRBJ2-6	CASSPPRQGIVDSGANVLTF	TGTGCCAGCTCACCACCGAGACAGGGGATTGTAGACTCTGGGGCCAACGTCCTGACTTTC
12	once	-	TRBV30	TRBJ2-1	CAWSVIRNEQFF	TGTGCCTGGAGTGTAATCCGGAATGAGCAGTTCTTC
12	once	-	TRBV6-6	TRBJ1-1	CASSYSNTEAFF	TGTGCCAGCAGTTACTCGAATACTGAAGCTTTCTTT
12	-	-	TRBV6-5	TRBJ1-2	CASSYPGNGYTF	TGTGCCAGCAGTTACCCGGGGAATGGCTACACCTTC
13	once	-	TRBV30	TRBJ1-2	CAWSADTYYGYTF	TGTGCCTGGAGTGCCGACACCTACTATGGCTACACCTTC
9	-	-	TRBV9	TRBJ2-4	CASSVVGPW	TGTGCCAGCAGCGTAGTGGGACCGTGG
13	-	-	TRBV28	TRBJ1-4	CASTAGRYEKLFF	TGTGCCAGCACCGCAGGACGATATGAAAAACTGTTTTTT
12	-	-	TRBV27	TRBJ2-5	CASGTRLETQYF	TGTGCCAGCGGGACCCGATTAGAGACCCAGTACTTC
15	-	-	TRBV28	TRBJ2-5	CASSLVPGYQETQYF	TGTGCCAGCAGTTTAGTTCCGGGGTACCAAGAGACCCAGTACTTC
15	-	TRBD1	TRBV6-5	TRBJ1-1	CASRTGGERNTEAFF	TGTGCCAGCAGGACAGGGGGCGAACGGAACACTGAAGCTTTCTTT
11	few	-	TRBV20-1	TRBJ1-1	CSAREGTEAFF	TGCAGTGCTAGAGAGGGCACTGAAGCTTTCTTT
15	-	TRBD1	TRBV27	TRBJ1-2	CASSNGQGTSYGYTF	TGTGCCAGCAGTAACGGACAGGGGACTAGCTATGGCTACACCTTC
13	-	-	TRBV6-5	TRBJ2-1	CASSYSKGTEQFF	TGTGCCAGCAGTTACTCAAAGGGGACTGAGCAGTTCTTC
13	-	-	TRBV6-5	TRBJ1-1	CASSLDSWTEAFF	TGTGCCAGCAGCCTGGACAGTTGGACTGAAGCTTTCTTT
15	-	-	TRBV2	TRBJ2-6	CARRATGSGANVLTF	TGTGCCAGGCGAGCTACAGGGTCTGGGGCCAACGTCCTGACTTTC
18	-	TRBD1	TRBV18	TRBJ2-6	CASSRDRGPHSGANVLTF	TGTGCCAGCTCACGGGACAGGGGGCCTCACTCTGGGGCCAACGTCCTGACTTTC
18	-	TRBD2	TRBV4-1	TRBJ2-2	CASSHLAGGPPNTGELFF	TGCGCCAGCAGCCATTTAGCGGGGGGTCCACCGAACACCGGGGAGCTGTTTTTT
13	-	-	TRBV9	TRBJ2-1	CASRGTEQNEQFF	TGTGCCAGCAGGGGGACCGAGCAGAATGAGCAGTTCTTC
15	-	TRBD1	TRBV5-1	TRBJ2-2	CASSLAVTGTGELFF	TGCGCCAGCAGCTTGGCCGTGACAGGGACCGGGGAGCTGTTTTTT
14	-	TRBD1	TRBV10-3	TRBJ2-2	CAIRAGTGGAELFF	TGTGCCATCAGAGCCGGGACAGGGGGCGCTGAGCTGTTTTTT
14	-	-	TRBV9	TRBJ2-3	CASSVLALTDTQYF	TGTGCCAGCAGCGTCCTGGCGCTCACAGATACGCAGTATTTT
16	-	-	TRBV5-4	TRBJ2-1	CASSPRAEAVYNEQFF	TGTGCCAGCAGCCCGCGGGCGGAAGCCGTTTACAATGAGCAGTTCTTC
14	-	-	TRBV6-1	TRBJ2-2	CASSVGPITGELFF	TGTGCCAGCAGTGTCGGACCGATCACCGGGGAGCTGTTTTTT
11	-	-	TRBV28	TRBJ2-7	CASSQRDEQYF	TGTGCCAGCAGTCAGAGAGACGAGCAGTACTTC
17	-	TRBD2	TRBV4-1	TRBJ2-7	CASSQFQLGLVTSEQYF	TGCGCCAGCAGCCAATTTCAGTTGGGACTAGTAACGAGCGAGCAGTACTTC
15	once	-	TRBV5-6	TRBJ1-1	CASSVRGAGYTEAFF	TGTGCCAGCAGCGTTCGGGGCGCAGGCTACACTGAAGCTTTCTTT
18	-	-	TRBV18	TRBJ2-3	CASSPPYGGSLSTDTQYF	TGTGCCAGCTCACCACCCTATGGGGGTAGTTTAAGCACAGATACGCAGTATTTT
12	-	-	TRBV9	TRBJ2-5	CASSANRETQYF	TGTGCCAGCAGCGCGAATCGGGAGACCCAGTACTTC
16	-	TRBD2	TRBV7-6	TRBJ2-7	CASSPFELAGPYEQYF	TGTGCCAGCAGCCCATTCGAACTAGCGGGACCCTACGAGCAGTACTTC
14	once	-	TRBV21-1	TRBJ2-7	CASSKAGVRYEQYF	TGTGCCAGCAGCAAAGCAGGGGTCCGCTACGAGCAGTACTTC
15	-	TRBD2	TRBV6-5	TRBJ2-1	CASSYRGGRANEQFF	TGTGCCAGCAGTTACCGAGGCGGGAGGGCCAATGAGCAGTTCTTC
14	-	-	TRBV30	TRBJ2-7	CAWSVPAPLAEQYF	TGTGCCTGGAGTGTACCTGCACCACTAGCAGAGCAGTACTTC
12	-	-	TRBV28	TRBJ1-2	CASSLTGYGYTF	TGTGCCAGCAGTTTAACAGGTTATGGCTACACCTTC